These 17 T cell receptor beta chains were sequenced from one sample in a study of T-cell reconstitution after alpha-beta-depleted transplantation in children. A TCRbeta library incorporating unique molecular identifiers was prepared. TCRdb re-called the PCR reads with MiXCR, one entry per CDR3 protein. The table lists 780,000 or so distinct CDR3 sequences, less than 20% of them singletons. The source was PBMCs, mostly from graft donor cells, collected 360 days after TCRalphabeta/CD19-depleted stem cell transplant. The receptors here all came from a male patient younger than 18 who had a stem cell transplant for acute lymphoblastic leukemia, so the T cells may come from the graft donor.

The chain links TRBV7-9 to TRBJ2-5; 9 bases match TRBD2. J gave up 6 bases and V 5 bases, and 10 bases lay outside the gene matches. CDR3 length: 15 amino acids. Germline V gene lookup returns CDR1 SEHNR and CDR2 FQNEAQ (reference sequence). The CDR3 protein is CASSRDSGRRKTQYF. The CDR3 coding sequence is TGTGCCAGCAGCCGAGATAGCGGGAGAAGAAAGACCCAGTACTTC.

This clonotype was observed a handful of times. The chain is built from TRBV29-1 and TRBJ1-1, with no clear D. Deletions cut 4 bases from V and 2 bases from J, with 8 bases between. CDR1 and CDR2 (germline): SQVTM, ANQGSEA. The length of the CDR3 is 12 residues. The CDR3 nucleotides are TGCAGCGTTGTCGGAACCAACACTGAAGCTTTCTTT. Translated, it gives CSVVGTNTEAFF. Drawing the rest from reference TRBV29-1 and TRBJ1-1, the complete variable domain is SAVISQKPSRDICQRGTSLTIQCQVDSQVTMMFWYRQQPGQSLTLIATANQGSEATYESGFVIDKFPISRPNLTFSTLTVSNMSPEDSSIYLCSVVGTNTEAFFGQGTRLTVV.

This clonotype was detected only a few times. The rearrangement joins TRBV6-1 to TRBJ1-1, with no clear D. CDR1 and CDR2 (germline): MNHNS, SASEGT. CDR3 length: 17 residues. V was shortened by 2 bases and J by 0 bases, with 16 bases between the two germline ends. CDR3 DNA sequence: TGTGCCAGCAGTGAAACCATTGGACGGACCATGAACACTGAAGCTTTCTTT. Amino acids: CASSETIGRTMNTEAFF.

This clonotype appeared many times. The genes are TRBV29-1 and TRBJ2-2; D is unresolved. The CDR3 is 14 amino acids. CDR1 SQVTM and CDR2 ANQGSEA come from the germline V gene. Trimming took 7 bases from V and 1 from J, leaving 13 bases between them. The DNA of the CDR3 is TGCAGCGGGACCTCAACGGGGAACACCGGGGAGCTGTTTTTT. Its translation is CSGTSTGNTGELFF.

This clonotype was picked up one time. V gene TRBV4-1 combines with J gene TRBJ2-2; D remains ambiguous. The V end was cut by 1 base, the J end by 0 bases, with 9 bases between. Germline-derived CDR1 and CDR2 are MGHRA and YSYEKL. CDR3 length: 16 residues. In DNA, the CDR3 is TGCGCCAGCAGCCAAGGGGCCACATCGAACACCGGGGAGCTGTTTTTT. The encoded protein is CASSQGATSNTGELFF.

This clonotype was seen ten or more times. The V call is TRBV5-1, the J call TRBJ2-1; perhaps TRBD2 as D (6 bases). The CDR3 runs 16 residues. Germline CDR1 SGHRS, CDR2 YFSETQ. V was clipped by 4 bases and J by 0 bases, with 14 bases between them. CDR3 amino acids: CASSPGGGSSYNEQFF. CDR3 sequence (DNA): TGCGCCAGCAGCCCGGGCGGAGGGAGCTCCTACAATGAGCAGTTCTTC.

This rearrangement joins TRBV6-5 to TRBJ1-6; weak D call: TRBD1 (5 bases). V lost 3 bases and J lost 8, with 14 bases in between. Germline CDR1 and CDR2: MNHEY and SVGAGI. The CDR3 covers 15 residues. The CDR3 bases are TGTGCCAGCAGTTATTGGCGGGGGGACGATTCACCCCTCCACTTT. It translates to CASSYWRGDDSPLHF.

J is TRBJ2-7 and V is TRBV12-3 or TRBV12-4; 7 nucleotides line up with TRBD1. The CDR3 has 18 amino acids. The V and J ends lost 1 base and 2 bases, in that order; junction bases with no gene match: 14. The CDR3 nucleotides are TGTGCCAGCAGTTTAGACAGGGGCCAACCCGGGACCCCCTACGAGCAGTACTTC. This translates into CASSLDRGQPGTPYEQYF.

A few counts support this clonotype. The chain has TRBV4-1 and TRBJ1-3, with 7 bases fitting TRBD1. The trim removed 2 bases at V and 0 bases at J, leaving 13 bases unmatched. The CDR3 is 19 residues long. Germline V gene sequence: CDR1 MGHRA, CDR2 YSYEKL. The CDR3 sequence is CASSQPWTGGSPSGNTIYF. In DNA, the CDR3 is TGCGCCAGCAGCCAACCCTGGACAGGAGGATCCCCCTCTGGAAACACCATATATTTT.

This clonotype occurred many times. The CDR3 coding sequence is TGTGCCAGCAGACAGACAGGGGAAGAGACCCAGTACTTC. Translation gives CASRQTGEETQYF. V usage is TRBV4-2 and J usage is TRBJ2-5; 8 bases match TRBD1. With 6 bases clipped from V and 3 bases from J, the junction kept 3 bases outside the gene matches. Germline V gene lookup returns CDR1 LGHNA and CDR2 YNFKEQ. The CDR3 runs 13 residues.

This clonotype appeared a single time. V and J are TRBV19 and TRBJ2-7, with TRBD2 matching over 11 bases. Germline lookup yields CDR1 LNHDA and CDR2 SQIVND (reference sequence). Germline trimming cut 5 bases from V and 4 bases from J; bases unmatched to any gene: 10. The CDR3 has 16 residues. The chain's CDR3 is CASSLAPGLADYEQYF. The CDR3 DNA reads TGTGCCAGTAGTCTCGCACCGGGACTAGCGGATTACGAGCAGTACTTC.

This clonotype showed up just once. The chain uses TRBV4-1 and TRBJ1-1; maybe TRBD1 (6 bases). This CDR3 contains 15 residues. Germline V gene data show CDR1 as MGHRA and CDR2 as YSYEKL. The V and J ends lost 4 bases and 4 bases respectively, with 16 bases between them. CDR3 DNA: TGCGCCAGCAGCCTCGGTCCCACAGGGACCACTGAAGCTTTCTTT. Protein product: CASSLGPTGTTEAFF.

The rearrangement uses TRBV9 and TRBJ2-2; D is possibly TRBD2 (5 bases). V was shortened by 4 bases and J by 6 bases, with 13 bases between the two germline ends. CDR1 SGDLS and CDR2 YYNGEE come from the germline V gene. The CDR3 length is 14 residues. CDR3 residues: CASSPGVVSGELFF. The DNA for the CDR3 is TGTGCCAGCAGCCCCGGGGTCGTTTCCGGGGAGCTGTTTTTT.

The chain recombines TRBV24-1 with TRBJ2-1; a possible D gene is TRBD2 (5 bases). The CDR3 spans 16 residues. From germline, CDR1 is KGHDR and CDR2 SFDVKD. V gave up 4 bases and J gave up 7 bases, with 19 bases separating them. Here the CDR3 DNA reads TGTGCCACCAGTGAGGGTCTAGGACTCACCTGGAATGAGCAGTTCTTC. This translates into CATSEGLGLTWNEQFF.

The chain combines TRBV12-3 or TRBV12-4 with TRBJ2-7; 7 bases align to TRBD2. The ends lost 6 bases at V and 0 bases at J; junction bases unmatched: 11. CDR3 length: 16 residues. In nucleotides, the CDR3 is TGTGCCAGCAGCCACCCTACTAGCGCCAGCTCCTACGAGCAGTACTTC. Its protein product is CASSHPTSASSYEQYF.

The chain employs TRBV4-1 and TRBJ1-1, with a weak D call TRBD1 (5 bases). V lost 3 bases and J 6 bases, leaving 20 bases between the germline ends. This CDR3 is 16 amino acids long. Germline V gene data show CDR1 as MGHRA and CDR2 as YSYEKL. The CDR3 DNA follows: TGCGCCAGCAGCCAGCTGATTTCGGGCAGCAGGGCTGAAGCTTTCTTT. It translates to CASSQLISGSRAEAFF.

This clonotype turned up a few times. The chain is built from TRBV5-1 and TRBJ2-1; TRBD2 matches 13 bases. The CDR3 is 17 residues long. Germline assignment: CDR1 SGHRS and CDR2 YFSETQ. Losses at the gene ends were 1 base for V and 10 bases for J; bases not matched to a gene: 11. DNA of the CDR3: TGCGCCAGCAGCTTGACGACTACTAGCGGGAGGGGAGGGGAGCAGTTCTTC. Amino acids: CASSLTTTSGRGGEQFF.